This T cell receptor (beta chain) was sequenced for a study of identifying expanded T cells in peripheral blood. Regarding the study as a whole: About 1.2 clones differed between technical replicates, versus around 15 and 18 over time. Approximately 2-week clone count variance significantly increased as total template count grew.

The sample holds one count of this clone. Antigen: not known. Here immunoSEQ multiplex PCR was the method, and the copy in TCRdb shows in-frame clones only, minus some. Among around 70,000 clones listed, under 90% were seen once. Healthy donors had no documented immune events, such as infections, while sampled. Deletions cut 5 bases from V and 5 bases from J, with 13 bases between. The CDR3 is made up of 13 amino acids. Germline loops: CDR1 SGHVS, CDR2 FNYEAQ. This chain joins TRBV7-6 and TRBJ2-7; unclear D gene. The sequencing sample was made of blood. The source is a person aged 18 to 75 in good health. CDR3 amino acids: CASSNPPTHEQYF. In DNA form, the CDR3 reads TGTGCCAGCAGCAACCCCCCCACTCACGAGCAGTACTTC.